This T cell receptor beta chain was obtained from a study of low-dose radiotherapy and immunotherapy resistance in tumors. Priming of first-strand cDNA relied on TRAV- and TRBV-specific primers (covering alpha and beta chains). Using a constant-region primer together with a V-primer adapter, TCRs were subjected to 20 PCR cycles of amplification. One entry per CDR3 protein results from TCRdb running MiXCR on the reads. This sample has tens of thousands of distinct CDR3 sequences, with 15% to 20% found just once. Indicated time point: before trial treatment. In the RACIN dose-escalation trial, donors got nivolumab plus ipilimumab with aspirin, cyclophosphamide and radiotherapy. V lost 8 bases and J 5 bases, leaving 21 bases between the germline ends. The CDR3 is 15 amino acids. Germline-derived CDR1 and CDR2 are MDHEN and SYDVKM.

This specimen was PBMCs, taken before treatment. The TCR was taken from a male donor with prostate cancer. The chain couples TRBV28 to TRBJ2-5; a possible D gene is TRBD2 (6 bases). This CDR3 reads CASSTNGPGRETQYF. As DNA, the CDR3 is TGTGCCAGCTCGACCAATGGTCCAGGGAGGGAGACCCAGTACTTC. The full variable domain, completed using reference TRBV28 and TRBJ2-5, is DVKVTQSSRYLVKRTGEKVFLECVQDMDHENMFWYRQDPGLGLRLIYFSYDVKMKEKGDIPEGYSVSREKKERFSLILESASTNQTSMYLCASSTNGPGRETQYFGPGTRLLVL.